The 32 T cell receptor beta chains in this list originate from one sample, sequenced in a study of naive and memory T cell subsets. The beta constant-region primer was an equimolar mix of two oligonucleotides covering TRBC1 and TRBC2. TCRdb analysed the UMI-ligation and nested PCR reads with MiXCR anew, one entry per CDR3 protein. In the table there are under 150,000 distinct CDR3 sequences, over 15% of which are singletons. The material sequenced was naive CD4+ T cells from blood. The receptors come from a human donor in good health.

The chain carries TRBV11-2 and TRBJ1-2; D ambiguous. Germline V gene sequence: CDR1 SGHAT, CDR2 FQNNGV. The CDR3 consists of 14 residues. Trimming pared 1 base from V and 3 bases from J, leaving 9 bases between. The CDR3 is CASSLGSEYYGYTF. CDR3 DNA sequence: TGTGCCAGCAGCTTAGGCTCCGAATACTATGGCTACACCTTC. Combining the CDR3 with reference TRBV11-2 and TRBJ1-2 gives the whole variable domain EAGVAQSPRYKIIEKRQSVAFWCNPISGHATLYWYQQILGQGPKLLIQFQNNGVVDDSQLPKDRFSAERLKGVDSTLKIQPAKLEDSAVYLCASSLGSEYYGYTFGSGTRLTVV.

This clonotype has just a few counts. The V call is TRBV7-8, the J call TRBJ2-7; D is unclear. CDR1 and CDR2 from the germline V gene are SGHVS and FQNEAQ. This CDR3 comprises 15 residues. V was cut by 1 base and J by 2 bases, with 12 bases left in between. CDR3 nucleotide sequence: TGTGCCAGCAGCTTAGTGGGATTATCCCCCTACGAGCAGTACTTC. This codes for CASSLVGLSPYEQYF.

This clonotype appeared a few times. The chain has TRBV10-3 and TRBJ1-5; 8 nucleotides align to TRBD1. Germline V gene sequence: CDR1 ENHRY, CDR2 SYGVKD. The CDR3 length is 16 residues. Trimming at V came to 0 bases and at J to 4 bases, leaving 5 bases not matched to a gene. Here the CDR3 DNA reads TGTGCCATCAGTGAGTCCGACAGGGGCTATAATCAGCCCCAGCATTTT. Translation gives CAISESDRGYNQPQHF.

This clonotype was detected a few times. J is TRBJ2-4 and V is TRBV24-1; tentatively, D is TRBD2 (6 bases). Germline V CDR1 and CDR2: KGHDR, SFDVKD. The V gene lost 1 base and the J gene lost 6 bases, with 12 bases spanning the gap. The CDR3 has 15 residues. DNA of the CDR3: TGTGCCACCAGTGATTTTGGCGGGATGGGAAACATTCAGTACTTC. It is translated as CATSDFGGMGNIQYF.

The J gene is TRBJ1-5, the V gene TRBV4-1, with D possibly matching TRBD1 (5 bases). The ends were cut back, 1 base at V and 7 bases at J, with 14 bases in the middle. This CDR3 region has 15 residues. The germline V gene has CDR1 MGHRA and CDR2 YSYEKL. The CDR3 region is CASSQVEGNSQPQHF. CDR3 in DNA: TGCGCCAGCAGCCAAGTGGAGGGGAATTCGCAGCCCCAGCATTTT.

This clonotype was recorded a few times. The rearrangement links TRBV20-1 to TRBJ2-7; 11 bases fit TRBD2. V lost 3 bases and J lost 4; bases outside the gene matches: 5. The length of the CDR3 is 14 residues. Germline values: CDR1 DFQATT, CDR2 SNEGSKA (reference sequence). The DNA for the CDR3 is TGCAGTGCTAGGACTAGCGGGAACCTTTACGAGCAGTACTTC. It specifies CSARTSGNLYEQYF.

CDR3 protein: CSARAGAQVTEAFF. CDR3 in DNA: TGCAGTGCTCGAGCCGGGGCCCAGGTCACTGAAGCTTTCTTT. The rearrangement joins TRBV20-1 to TRBJ1-1, with D possibly being TRBD1 (5 bases). The CDR3 is made up of 14 amino acids. Germline assignment: CDR1 DFQATT and CDR2 SNEGSKA (reference sequence). Trimming cost V 5 bases and J 4 bases, with 17 bases left between them.

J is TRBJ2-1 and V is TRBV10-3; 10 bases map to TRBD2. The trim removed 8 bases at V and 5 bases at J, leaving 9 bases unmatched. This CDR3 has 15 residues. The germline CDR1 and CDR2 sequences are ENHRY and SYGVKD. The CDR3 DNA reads TGTGCCATCGGAGAAGCGGGAGGGGTCAACAATGAGCAGTTCTTC. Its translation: CAIGEAGGVNNEQFF.

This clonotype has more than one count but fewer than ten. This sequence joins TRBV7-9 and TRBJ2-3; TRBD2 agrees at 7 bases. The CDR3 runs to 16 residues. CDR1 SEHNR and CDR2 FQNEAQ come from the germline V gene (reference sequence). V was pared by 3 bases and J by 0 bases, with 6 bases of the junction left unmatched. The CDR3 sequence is CASSFGAGESTDTQYF. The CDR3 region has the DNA TGTGCCAGCAGCTTCGGGGCGGGAGAGAGCACAGATACGCAGTATTTT.

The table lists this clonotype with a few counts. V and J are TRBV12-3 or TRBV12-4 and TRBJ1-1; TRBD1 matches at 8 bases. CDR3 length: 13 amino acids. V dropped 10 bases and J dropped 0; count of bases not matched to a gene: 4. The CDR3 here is CATGQGMNTEAFF. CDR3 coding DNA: TGTGCCACCGGACAGGGAATGAACACTGAAGCTTTCTTT.

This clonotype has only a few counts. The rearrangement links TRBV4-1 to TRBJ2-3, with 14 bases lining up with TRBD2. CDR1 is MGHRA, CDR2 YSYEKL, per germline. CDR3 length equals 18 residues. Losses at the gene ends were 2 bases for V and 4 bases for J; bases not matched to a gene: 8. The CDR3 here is CASSQSFPGLAGADTQYF. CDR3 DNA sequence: TGCGCCAGCAGCCAAAGTTTCCCGGGACTAGCGGGAGCAGATACGCAGTATTTT.

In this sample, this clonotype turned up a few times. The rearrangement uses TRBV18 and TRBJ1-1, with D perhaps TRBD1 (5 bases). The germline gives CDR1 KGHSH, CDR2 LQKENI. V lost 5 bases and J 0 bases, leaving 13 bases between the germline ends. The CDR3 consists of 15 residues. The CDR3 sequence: CASSFSGTMNTEAFF. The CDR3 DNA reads TGTGCCAGCTCATTCAGCGGGACCATGAACACTGAAGCTTTCTTT.

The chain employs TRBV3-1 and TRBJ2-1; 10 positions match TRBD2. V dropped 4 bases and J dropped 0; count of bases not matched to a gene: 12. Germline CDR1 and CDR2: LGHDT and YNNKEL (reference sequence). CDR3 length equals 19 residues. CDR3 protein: CASSPSGLARGSSYNEQFF. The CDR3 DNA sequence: TGTGCCAGCAGCCCCTCGGGACTAGCGAGAGGGAGCTCCTACAATGAGCAGTTCTTC.

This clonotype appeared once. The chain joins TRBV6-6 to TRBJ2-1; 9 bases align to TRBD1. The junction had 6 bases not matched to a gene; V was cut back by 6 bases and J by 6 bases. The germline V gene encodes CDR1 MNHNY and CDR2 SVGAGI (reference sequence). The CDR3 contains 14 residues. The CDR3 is CASRDRGLSNEQFF. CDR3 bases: TGTGCCAGCAGAGACAGGGGGTTAAGCAATGAGCAGTTCTTC.

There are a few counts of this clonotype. In nucleotides, the CDR3 is TGCGCCAGCAGCCAAGGATTCCGGGACAGACGCCTTTACTCTGGAAACACCATATATTTT. It codes for CASSQGFRDRRLYSGNTIYF. The chain carries TRBV4-3 and TRBJ1-3; 7 bases align to TRBD1. The CDR3 runs 20 residues. Per the germline V gene, CDR1 is LGHNA and CDR2 is YSLEER. With V trimmed by 1 base and J by 0 bases, 15 bases remained unmatched.

For the CDR3, the DNA is TGTGCCAGCAGTCCCCGGACTAGCGGGAGGGCCGGCAGAGAGACCCAGTACTTC. This codes for CASSPRTSGRAGRETQYF. This rearrangement joins TRBV12-3 or TRBV12-4 to TRBJ2-5; 15 bases line up with TRBD2. The CDR3 covers 18 residues. V lost 5 bases, J lost 4 bases, and 11 bases stayed unmatched.

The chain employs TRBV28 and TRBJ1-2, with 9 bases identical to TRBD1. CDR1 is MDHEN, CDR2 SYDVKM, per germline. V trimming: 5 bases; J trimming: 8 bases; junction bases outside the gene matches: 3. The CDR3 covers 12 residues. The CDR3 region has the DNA TGTGCCAGCAGTCGGGACAGGGAAGGCTACACCTTC. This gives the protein CASSRDREGYTF.

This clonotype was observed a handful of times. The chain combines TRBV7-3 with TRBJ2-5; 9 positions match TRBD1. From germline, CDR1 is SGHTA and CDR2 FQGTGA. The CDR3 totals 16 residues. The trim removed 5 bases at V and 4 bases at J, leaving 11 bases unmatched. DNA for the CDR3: TGTGCCAGCAGCCCTATAACAGGGGGCTACGGAGAGACCCAGTACTTC. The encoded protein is CASSPITGGYGETQYF. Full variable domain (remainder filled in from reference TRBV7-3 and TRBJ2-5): GAGVSQTPSNKVTEKGKYVELRCDPISGHTALYWYRQSLGQGPEFLIYFQGTGAADDSGLPNDRFFAVRPEGSVSTLKIQRTERGDSAVYLCASSPITGGYGETQYFGPGTRLLVL.

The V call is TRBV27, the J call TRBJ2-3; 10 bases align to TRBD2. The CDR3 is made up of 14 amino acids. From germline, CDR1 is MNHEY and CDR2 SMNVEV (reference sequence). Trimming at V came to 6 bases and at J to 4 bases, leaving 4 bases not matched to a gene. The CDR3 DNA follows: TGTGCCAGCAGCAGCGGGGGGGGGGCAGATACGCAGTATTTT. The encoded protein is CASSSGGGADTQYF.

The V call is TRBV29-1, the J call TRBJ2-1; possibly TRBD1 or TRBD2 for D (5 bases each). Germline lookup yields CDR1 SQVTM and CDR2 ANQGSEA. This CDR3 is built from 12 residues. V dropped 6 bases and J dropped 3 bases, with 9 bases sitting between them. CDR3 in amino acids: CSVGESYNEQFF. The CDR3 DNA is TGCAGCGTAGGGGAGAGCTACAATGAGCAGTTCTTC.

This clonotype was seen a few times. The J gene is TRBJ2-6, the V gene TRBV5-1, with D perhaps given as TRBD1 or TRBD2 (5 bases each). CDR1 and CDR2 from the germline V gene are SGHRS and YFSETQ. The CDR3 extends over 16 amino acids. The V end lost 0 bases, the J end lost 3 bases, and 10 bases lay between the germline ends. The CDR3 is CASSLDGAGGANVLTF. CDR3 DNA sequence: TGCGCCAGCAGCTTGGACGGGGCGGGTGGGGCCAACGTCCTGACTTTC.

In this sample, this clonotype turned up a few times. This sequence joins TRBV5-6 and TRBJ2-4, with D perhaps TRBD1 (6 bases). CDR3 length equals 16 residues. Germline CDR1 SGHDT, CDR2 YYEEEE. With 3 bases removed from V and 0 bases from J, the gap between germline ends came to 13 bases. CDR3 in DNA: TGTGCCAGCAGCTCGGAGGACAGAAGAGCCAAAAACATTCAGTACTTC. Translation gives CASSSEDRRAKNIQYF.

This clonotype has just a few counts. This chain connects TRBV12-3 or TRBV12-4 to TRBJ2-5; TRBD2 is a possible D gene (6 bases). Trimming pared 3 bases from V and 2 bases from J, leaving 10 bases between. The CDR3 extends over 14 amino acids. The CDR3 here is CASSFGGMQETQYF. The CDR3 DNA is TGTGCCAGCAGTTTCGGGGGAATGCAAGAGACCCAGTACTTC.

The CDR3 is CSYVRRRETQYF. The CDR3 nucleotides read TGCAGCTACGTGAGGAGGAGAGAGACCCAGTACTTC. This chain joins TRBV29-1 and TRBJ2-5; D is perhaps TRBD2 (5 bases). From germline, CDR1 is SQVTM and CDR2 ANQGSEA. V was shortened by 8 bases and J by 4 bases, with 14 bases between the two germline ends. The CDR3 contains 12 residues.

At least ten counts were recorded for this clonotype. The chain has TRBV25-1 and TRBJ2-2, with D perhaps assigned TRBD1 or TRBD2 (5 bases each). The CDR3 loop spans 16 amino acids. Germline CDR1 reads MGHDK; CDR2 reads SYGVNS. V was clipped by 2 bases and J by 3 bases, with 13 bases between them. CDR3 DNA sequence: TGTGCCAGCAGTGAAGGTTGGGGGATCCACACCGGGGAGCTGTTTTTT. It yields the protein CASSEGWGIHTGELFF. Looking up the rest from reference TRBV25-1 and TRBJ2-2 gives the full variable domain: EADIYQTPRYLVIGTGKKITLECSQTMGHDKMYWYQQDPGMELHLIHYSYGVNSTEKGDLSSESTVSRIRTEHFPLTLESARPSHTSQYLCASSEGWGIHTGELFFGEGSRLTVL.

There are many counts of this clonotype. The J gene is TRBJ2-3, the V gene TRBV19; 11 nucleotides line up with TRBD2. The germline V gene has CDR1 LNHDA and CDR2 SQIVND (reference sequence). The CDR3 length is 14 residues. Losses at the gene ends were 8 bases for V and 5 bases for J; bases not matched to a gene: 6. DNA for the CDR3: TGTGCCAGTGCGGGACTAGCGGAGGGAGATACGCAGTATTTT. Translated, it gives CASAGLAEGDTQYF.

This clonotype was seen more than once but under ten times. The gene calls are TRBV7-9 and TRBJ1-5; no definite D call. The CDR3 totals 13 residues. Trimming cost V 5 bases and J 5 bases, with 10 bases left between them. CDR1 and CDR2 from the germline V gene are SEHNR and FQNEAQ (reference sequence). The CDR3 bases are TGTGCCAGCAGCCGAAGGTATGATCAGCCCCAGCATTTT. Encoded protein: CASSRRYDQPQHF.

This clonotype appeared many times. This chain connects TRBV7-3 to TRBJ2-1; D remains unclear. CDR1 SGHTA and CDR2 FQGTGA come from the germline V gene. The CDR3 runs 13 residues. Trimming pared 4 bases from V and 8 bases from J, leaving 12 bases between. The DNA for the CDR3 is TGTGCCAGCAGCTATTCAGATGAGGATGAGCAGTTCTTC. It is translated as CASSYSDEDEQFF.

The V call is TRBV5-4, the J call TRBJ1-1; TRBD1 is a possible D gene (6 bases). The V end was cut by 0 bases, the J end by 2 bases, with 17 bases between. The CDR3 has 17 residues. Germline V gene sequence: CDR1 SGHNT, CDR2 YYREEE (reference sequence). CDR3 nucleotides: TGTGCCAGCAGCTTGGCCTTACAGGGATTACTCAACACTGAAGCTTTCTTT. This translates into CASSLALQGLLNTEAFF. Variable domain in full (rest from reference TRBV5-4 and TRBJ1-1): ETGVTQSPTHLIKTRGQQVTLRCSSQSGHNTVSWYQQALGQGPQFIFQYYREEENGRGNFPPRFSGLQFPNYSSELNVNALELDDSALYLCASSLALQGLLNTEAFFGQGTRLTVV.

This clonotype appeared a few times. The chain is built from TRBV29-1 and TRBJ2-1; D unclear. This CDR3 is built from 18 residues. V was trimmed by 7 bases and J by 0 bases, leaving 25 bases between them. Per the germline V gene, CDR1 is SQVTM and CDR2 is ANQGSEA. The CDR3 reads CSAARSQVVSSSYNEQFF. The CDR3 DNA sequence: TGCAGCGCCGCCCGAAGTCAAGTAGTATCGAGCTCCTACAATGAGCAGTTCTTC.

The CDR3 DNA is TGTGCCAGCTCCGTAGGGATAGGACTTTACAATGAGCAGTTCTTC. It encodes CASSVGIGLYNEQFF. V gene TRBV2 combines with J gene TRBJ2-1; D is perhaps TRBD2 (5 bases). The CDR3 length is 15 residues. CDR1 and CDR2 (germline): SNHLY, FYNNEI. Between the trimmed V and J ends, which lost 8 bases and 4 bases, there was a span of 18 bases.

CDR3 bases: TGTGCCACCAGTGATCTGGGGATAGCGGGAGGAACTGAGCAGTTCTTC. Translated: CATSDLGIAGGTEQFF. The chain recombines TRBV24-1 with TRBJ2-1, with 10 nucleotides matching TRBD2. The V segment lost 3 bases and the J segment 9 bases; nucleotides outside the gene matches: 10. CDR3 length equals 16 residues. Germline-derived CDR1 and CDR2 are KGHDR and SFDVKD.